This TCR beta chain was identified in a study of graft-versus-host responses after intestinal transplantation. The overall study: Transplant recipients had multivisceral, liver-intestinal, or isolated intestinal grafts. Every one of the recipients received anti-thymocyte globulin induction and afterwards took tacrolimus and steroids for about 3 years.

Note on this clone: Its antigen is still unknown.

Clones were read by immunoSEQ multiplex PCR, and TCRdb kept only the in-frame ones, dropping some. The sample holds some 85,000 clones, roughly 84% seen once. Overall study findings and caveats: GvH clones detected in recipient marrow included some appearing first in ileum or blood.

Trimming removed 0 bases from V and 2 bases from J, with 2 bases in between. Germline-derived CDR1 and CDR2 are SGDLS and YYNGEE. The CDR3 loop spans 12 amino acids. Sequencing used unstimulated CD8+ T cells sorted from spleen or lymph node cells, obtained before transplant. The V gene is TRBV9, the J gene TRBJ2-5, with D unclear. The sequence was obtained from a human donor who was the organ donor for an intestinal transplant. CDR3 coding DNA: TGTGCCAGCAGCGTAGGGCAAGAGACCCAGTACTTC. Its translation is CASSVGQETQYF.